These 31 T cell receptor beta chains came from one sample sequenced in a study of shared clonotypes between healthy human individuals. Only in-frame clones appear in the TCRdb table, and some are missing; sequencing was by immunoSEQ multiplex PCR. The sample has about 2 million clones, over 85% seen once. The naive CD8 fraction comprised CD45RO-negative cells positively selected for CCR7 and excluded terminally differentiated effector memory CD45RA+ cells. Sequenced material: naive CD8+ T cells sorted from blood. The receptors originated from a man aged 18 to 30 in good health.

This clone was observed once. The same CDR3 also results from other DNA sequences found in this sample. The chain carries TRBV7-9 and TRBJ2-1; D gene ambiguous. V shed 5 bases and J shed 4 bases, with 6 bases lying between them. This CDR3 contains 12 residues. Germline CDR1 reads SEHNR; CDR2 reads FQNEAQ (reference sequence). CDR3 sequence reads: CASSQDYNEQFF. CDR3 bases: TGTGCCAGCAGCCAAGATTACAATGAGCAGTTCTTC.

The J gene is TRBJ2-3, the V gene TRBV6-5; D perhaps matches TRBD2 (5 bases). V was cut by 2 bases and J by 4 bases, with 16 bases left in between. CDR3 length: 16 residues. Looked up from germline, CDR1 is MNHEY and CDR2 is SVGAGI. CDR3 loop: CASSYGLGSYADTQYF. Here the CDR3 DNA reads TGTGCCAGCAGTTACGGACTCGGGTCCTATGCAGATACGCAGTATTTT.

The chain carries TRBV19 and TRBJ2-5; no firm D call. V was shortened by 3 bases and J by 2 bases, with 10 bases between the two germline ends. The CDR3 runs to 14 residues. Per germline, CDR1 LNHDA and CDR2 SQIVND (reference sequence). As DNA, the CDR3 is TGTGCCAGTAGTATGGGCATTTTACAAGAGACCCAGTACTTC. Translated: CASSMGILQETQYF.

The chain has TRBV29-1 and TRBJ2-7, with D perhaps matching TRBD2 (5 bases). The CDR3 is 16 residues long. CDR1 is SQVTM, CDR2 ANQGSEA, per germline. V lost 5 bases, J lost 2 bases, and 22 bases lay in between. The CDR3 nucleotides are TGCAGCGTTTCAGGTACGGGCTCGGGAAACCCCTACGAGCAGTACTTC. Amino acids: CSVSGTGSGNPYEQYF.

About this clone: Different DNA sequences within this sample yield the same CDR3. The rearrangement joins TRBV11-2 to TRBJ2-3, with 10 bases matching TRBD1. J lost 1 base, V lost 5 bases, and 3 bases had no gene match. The CDR3 loop spans 15 amino acids. Germline-derived CDR1 and CDR2 are SGHAT and FQNNGV. The CDR3 DNA reads TGTGCCAGCAGCCCAGGACAGGGGGGCACAGATACGCAGTATTTT. Translated: CASSPGQGGTDTQYF.

The V call is TRBV7-2, the J call TRBJ2-2; possibly TRBD1 or TRBD2 for D (5 bases each). The CDR3 is made up of 14 amino acids. Germline lookup yields CDR1 SGHTA and CDR2 FQGNSA. Trimming took 1 base from V and 6 from J, leaving 9 bases between them. The DNA for the CDR3 is TGTGCCAGCAGCTTAGTCGGGGCTGCCGGGGAGCTGTTTTTT. As protein: CASSLVGAAGELFF.

The chain combines TRBV19 with TRBJ2-1; maybe TRBD2 (6 bases). Trimming stripped 3 bases from V and 6 bases from J, with 15 bases between. Germline lookup yields CDR1 LNHDA and CDR2 SQIVND (reference sequence). The length of the CDR3 is 15 residues. The CDR3 reads CASSMGPGESNEQFF. CDR3 coding DNA: TGTGCCAGTAGTATGGGGCCGGGAGAATCCAATGAGCAGTTCTTC.

The J gene is TRBJ2-7, the V gene TRBV4-3; a possible D gene is TRBD1 (6 bases). V gave up 0 bases and J gave up 6 bases, with 15 bases separating them. The CDR3 length is 15 residues. Germline V CDR1 and CDR2: LGHNA, YSLEER. DNA for the CDR3: TGCGCCAGCAGCCAAGACGTGACAGGTCGGGTCGAGCAGTACTTC. It is translated as CASSQDVTGRVEQYF.

The V gene is TRBV6-1, the J gene TRBJ1-5; the match to TRBD1 covers 7 bases. Losses at the gene ends were 6 bases for V and 0 bases for J; bases not matched to a gene: 8. The CDR3 covers 16 residues. Germline assignment: CDR1 MNHNS and CDR2 SASEGT. The CDR3 protein is CASREPGQFSNQPQHF. The CDR3 DNA sequence: TGTGCCAGCAGAGAACCGGGACAGTTTAGCAATCAGCCCCAGCATTTT.

The rearrangement joins TRBV6-4 to TRBJ2-1, with TRBD2 identical over 12 bases. In germline, CDR1 is MRHNA, CDR2 SNTAGT. J lost 8 bases, V lost 5 bases, and 13 bases had no gene match. The CDR3 extends over 17 amino acids. CDR3 protein: CASSSRAGLAGGHEQFF. The DNA for the CDR3 is TGTGCCAGCAGTTCAAGGGCAGGGCTAGCGGGAGGGCATGAGCAGTTCTTC.

This clone was detected a few times. The chain links TRBV7-6 to TRBJ2-7; 8 bases are shared with TRBD1. Germline CDR1 is SGHVS and CDR2 is FNYEAQ. The CDR3 spans 14 residues. With V trimmed by 5 bases and J by 1 base, 4 bases remained unmatched. The CDR3 spells CASSPRDRSYEQYF. CDR3 nucleotide sequence: TGTGCCAGCAGCCCCCGGGACAGGTCCTACGAGCAGTACTTC. The entire variable domain, with the rest obtained from reference TRBV7-6 and TRBJ2-7, is as follows: GAGVSQSPRYKVTKRGQDVALRCDPISGHVSLYWYRQALGQGPEFLTYFNYEAQQDKSGLPNDRFSAERPEGSISTLTIQRTEQRDSAMYRCASSPRDRSYEQYFGPGTRLTVT.

The rearrangement uses TRBV7-8 and TRBJ2-6; 7 bases are a match to TRBD1. The CDR3 runs 18 residues. Germline V gives CDR1 SGHVS, CDR2 FQNEAQ. Unmatched junction bases numbered 10, after V lost 5 bases and J lost 0 bases. The CDR3 is CASSLDRPRHSGANVLTF. The CDR3 bases are TGTGCCAGCAGCCTGGACAGGCCGCGGCACTCTGGGGCCAACGTCCTGACTTTC.

V and J are TRBV4-1 and TRBJ2-1; 7 bases align to TRBD2. Germline CDR1 MGHRA, CDR2 YSYEKL. The CDR3 sequence is 16 residues long. Trimming cost V 1 base and J 6 bases; bases outside gene matches: 9. In DNA form, the CDR3 reads TGCGCCAGCAGCCAAGTTGGAGGGAGGGCCCGCAATGAGCAGTTCTTC. This encodes CASSQVGGRARNEQFF.

CDR3 protein: CASSEEVSGGAPAGETQYF. Written as DNA, the CDR3 is TGCGCCAGCAGTGAGGAGGTTAGCGGGGGGGCACCCGCCGGTGAGACCCAGTACTTC. The rearrangement uses TRBV10-2 and TRBJ2-5, with 11 bases matching TRBD2. The J segment lost 5 bases and the V segment lost 2 bases, leaving 16 bases of the junction unmatched. Germline V gene lookup returns CDR1 WSHSY and CDR2 SAAADI. This CDR3 comprises 19 residues.

This chain's CDR3 is CAIRSGQQIAEAFF. In nucleotides, the CDR3 is TGTGCCATCAGGTCGGGACAGCAAATCGCTGAAGCTTTCTTT. The chain couples TRBV10-3 to TRBJ1-1, with 7 bases aligning to TRBD1. CDR1 is ENHRY, CDR2 SYGVKD, per germline. The V gene end was trimmed by 6 bases and the J gene end by 6 bases; junction bases not matched to a gene: 10. The CDR3 runs to 14 residues.

V gene TRBV19 combines with J gene TRBJ2-7; 11 bases agree with TRBD1. Germline V gene lookup returns CDR1 LNHDA and CDR2 SQIVND (reference sequence). CDR3 length: 15 amino acids. V dropped 3 bases and J dropped 4; count of bases not matched to a gene: 5. The chain's CDR3 is CASSIYGTGGYEQYF. The CDR3, as DNA: TGTGCCAGTAGTATTTATGGGACAGGGGGATACGAGCAGTACTTC. Looking up the rest from reference TRBV19 and TRBJ2-7 gives the full variable domain: DGGITQSPKYLFRKEGQNVTLSCEQNLNHDAMYWYRQDPGQGLRLIYYSQIVNDFQKGDIAEGYSVSREKKESFPLTVTSAQKNPTAFYLCASSIYGTGGYEQYFGPGTRLTVT.

A single count supports this clone. CDR3: CASSPSPAGGGNEQFF. The CDR3 DNA is TGTGCCAGCAGTCCCTCCCCAGCGGGAGGTGGGAATGAGCAGTTCTTC. The chain is built from TRBV27 and TRBJ2-1; 9 bases agree with TRBD2. V shed 5 bases, J shed 7 bases, and the junction held 12 bases outside the gene matches. CDR1 is MNHEY, CDR2 SMNVEV, per germline (reference sequence). The CDR3 covers 16 residues.

Comments on this clone: Other DNA sequences of this sample code for an identical CDR3. The V call is TRBV11-2, the J call TRBJ2-7; unclear D gene. Germline values: CDR1 SGHAT, CDR2 FQNNGV. This CDR3 is built from 13 residues. V lost 3 bases and J lost 1, with 7 bases in between. In DNA, the CDR3 is TGTGCCAGCAGCTTTTCGGCGTCCTACGAGCAGTACTTC. This sequence encodes CASSFSASYEQYF.

This sequence joins TRBV4-1 and TRBJ1-2; the D is unclear. The germline CDR1 and CDR2 sequences are MGHRA and YSYEKL. The CDR3 runs to 13 residues. The ends were cut back, 2 bases at V and 5 bases at J, with 9 bases in the middle. DNA of the CDR3: TGCGCCAGCAGCCAAACGGTCAGTTATGGCTACACCTTC. Amino acids: CASSQTVSYGYTF.

In its sample, this clone was seen a few times. The J gene is TRBJ1-1, the V gene TRBV4-1; D unresolved. V lost 1 base and J lost 4, with 10 bases in between. Germline-derived CDR1 and CDR2 are MGHRA and YSYEKL. CDR3 length: 14 residues. The CDR3 bases are TGCGCCAGCAGCCAAGGAGGGAGTTTCACTGAAGCTTTCTTT. Residues: CASSQGGSFTEAFF.

The J gene is TRBJ2-7, the V gene TRBV19, with TRBD2 as a possible D gene (6 bases). Germline V gene lookup returns CDR1 LNHDA and CDR2 SQIVND (reference sequence). The ends were cut back, 6 bases at V and 2 bases at J, with 11 bases in the middle. The CDR3 consists of 13 residues. The CDR3 protein is CASRGGPTYEQYF. The CDR3 DNA reads TGTGCCAGTAGGGGGGGTCCGACCTACGAGCAGTACTTC.

The chain carries TRBV11-3 and TRBJ2-3, with D possibly being TRBD2 (6 bases). V was pared by 4 bases and J by 0 bases, with 17 bases between. Germline values: CDR1 SGHNT, CDR2 YENEEA. This CDR3 has 17 amino acids. The chain's CDR3 is CASSSGTWGTSTDTQYF. CDR3 sequence (DNA): TGTGCCAGCAGCTCAGGAACATGGGGGACTAGCACAGATACGCAGTATTTT.

The chain uses TRBV29-1 and TRBJ1-1; D is perhaps TRBD1 (6 bases). The CDR3 totals 13 residues. Germline CDR1 reads SQVTM; CDR2 reads ANQGSEA. V dropped 7 bases and J dropped 0 bases, with 12 bases sitting between them. This CDR3 reads CSGQESMNTEAFF. The CDR3 DNA follows: TGCAGCGGACAGGAGTCCATGAACACTGAAGCTTTCTTT. The full variable domain, in which reference TRBV29-1 and TRBJ1-1 provide the parts outside the CDR3, is SAVISQKPSRDICQRGTSLTIQCQVDSQVTMMFWYRQQPGQSLTLIATANQGSEATYESGFVIDKFPISRPNLTFSTLTVSNMSPEDSSIYLCSGQESMNTEAFFGQGTRLTVV.

The rearrangement uses TRBV11-2 and TRBJ1-2; 10 nucleotides line up with TRBD1. Germline V gene data show CDR1 as SGHAT and CDR2 as FQNNGV. CDR3 length: 15 residues. Losses at the gene ends were 4 bases for V and 1 base for J; bases not matched to a gene: 3. Here the CDR3 DNA reads TGTGCCAGCAGCTCCGACAGGGGGCTTAACTATGGCTACACCTTC. Translating gives CASSSDRGLNYGYTF.

The chain employs TRBV6-5 and TRBJ2-1; D gene unclear. Germline-derived CDR1 and CDR2 are MNHEY and SVGAGI. V shed 0 bases and J shed 10 bases, with 7 bases lying between them. This CDR3 has 12 amino acids. CDR3: CASSYSPSEQFF. The CDR3 nucleotides read TGTGCCAGCAGTTACTCGCCCAGCGAGCAGTTCTTC.

As for this clone: The same CDR3 can be traced to other DNA sequences in this sample. This chain links TRBV7-9 with TRBJ2-7; D is uncertain. Germline V lookup: CDR1 SEHNR, CDR2 FQNEAQ (reference sequence). The CDR3 is made up of 13 amino acids. Trimming removed 2 bases from V and 4 bases from J, with 9 bases in between. This chain's CDR3 is CASSLSSTYEQYF. The CDR3 nucleotides read TGTGCCAGCAGCTTATCAAGTACTTACGAGCAGTACTTC. The full variable domain, rest sourced from reference TRBV7-9 and TRBJ2-7, is DTGVSQNPRHKITKRGQNVTFRCDPISEHNRLYWYRQTLGQGPEFLTYFQNEAQLEKSRLLSDRFSAERPKGSFSTLEIQRTEQGDSAMYLCASSLSSTYEQYFGPGTRLTVT.

The chain carries TRBV11-2 and TRBJ2-7; D unresolved. The CDR3 consists of 12 residues. CDR1 is SGHAT, CDR2 FQNNGV, per germline. V was clipped by 4 bases and J by 0 bases, with 4 bases between them. CDR3 DNA sequence: TGTGCCAGCAGCTCTGCCTCCTACGAGCAGTACTTC. This sequence encodes CASSSASYEQYF.

The chain has TRBV30 and TRBJ2-4, with TRBD1 identical over 11 bases. This CDR3 is 13 amino acids long. Germline CDR1 reads GTSNPN; CDR2 reads SVGIG (reference sequence). V gave up 5 bases and J gave up 6 bases; unmatched junction bases: 3. The CDR3 region is CAWVGTGGNIQYF. The CDR3 nucleotides read TGTGCCTGGGTGGGGACAGGGGGAAACATTCAGTACTTC.

The CDR3 coding sequence is TGTGCCAGCAGTGAAACCCCGGAGGTCTCCTACAATGAGCAGTTCTTC. Encoded protein: CASSETPEVSYNEQFF. The chain links TRBV2 to TRBJ2-1; the D gene is possibly TRBD2 (5 bases). Trimming left V 2 bases short and J 0 bases short, with 11 bases between. Per germline, CDR1 SNHLY and CDR2 FYNNEI. This CDR3 spans 16 amino acids.

This clone was found once. The rearrangement uses TRBV6-1 and TRBJ1-4, with D perhaps TRBD1 (6 bases). The germline V and J ends were trimmed by 4 bases and 3 bases, with 12 bases remaining between them. The germline gives CDR1 MNHNS, CDR2 SASEGT. The CDR3 contains 15 residues. In DNA, the CDR3 is TGTGCCAGCAGTGGTTGGACAGATCCTAATGAAAAACTGTTTTTT. Translated: CASSGWTDPNEKLFF.

The chain uses TRBV11-2 and TRBJ2-6, with 7 bases fitting TRBD2. Trimming cost V 4 bases and J 0 bases; bases outside gene matches: 6. The germline V gene has CDR1 SGHAT and CDR2 FQNNGV. This CDR3 has 17 amino acids. The CDR3 coding sequence is TGTGCCAGCAGCTCTTATCCGGGGGGCTCTGGGGCCAACGTCCTGACTTTC. Encoded protein: CASSSYPGGSGANVLTF.